Listed below are T cell receptor beta chains from one sample, sequenced in a study of blood T cell repertoires in COVID-19. Assay used: immunoSEQ multiplex PCR; TCRdb lists only in-frame clones, some missing. The sample has approximately 190,000 clones; under 90% are singletons. The specimen sequenced was peripheral blood. These receptors were taken from a man under 40 with active or convalescent COVID-19. The CDR3 runs from the conserved cysteine through the conserved F or W. Fields, in order: J gene, V gene, CDR3 protein.

j_gene: TRBJ2-4; v_gene: TRBV14; CDR3aa: CASSQVQARQYF
j_gene: TRBJ1-5; v_gene: TRBV7-8; CDR3aa: CASSLAQDISNQPQHF
j_gene: TRBJ1-1; v_gene: TRBV6-5; CDR3aa: CASREGDDTEAFF
j_gene: TRBJ2-1; v_gene: TRBV10-1; CDR3aa: CASSELGGNEQFF
j_gene: TRBJ2-3; v_gene: TRBV29-1; CDR3aa: CSVALAAGDTQYF
j_gene: TRBJ2-1; v_gene: TRBV28; CDR3aa: CASSLQDEQFF
j_gene: TRBJ1-5; v_gene: TRBV6-5; CDR3aa: CASSYSDSFNQPQHF
j_gene: TRBJ1-1; v_gene: TRBV18; CDR3aa: CASSPSSTRNTEAFF
j_gene: TRBJ1-2; v_gene: TRBV14; CDR3aa: CASSQAGTGGINYGYTF
j_gene: TRBJ1-6; v_gene: TRBV4-3; CDR3aa: CASSHYDPGQGGSPLHF
j_gene: TRBJ1-3; v_gene: TRBV19; CDR3aa: CASSIRGTTGNTIYF
j_gene: TRBJ2-3; v_gene: TRBV6-5; CDR3aa: CASSYSKAAGTDTQYF
j_gene: TRBJ1-2; v_gene: TRBV4-1; CDR3aa: CASSQEETGKDYGYTF
j_gene: TRBJ1-1; v_gene: TRBV4-2; CDR3aa: CASSQVARLNTEAFF
j_gene: TRBJ1-2; v_gene: TRBV21-1; CDR3aa: CASSKWRKGGIGYGYTF
j_gene: TRBJ2-7; v_gene: TRBV3-1/TRBV3-2; CDR3aa: CASSQKRARHEQYF
j_gene: TRBJ1-1; v_gene: TRBV27; CDR3aa: CASSLNAGMNTEAFF
j_gene: TRBJ1-2; v_gene: TRBV7-3; CDR3aa: CAGSGDRDRGYTF
j_gene: TRBJ1-2; v_gene: TRBV5-1; CDR3aa: CASSAGTGDYGYTF
j_gene: TRBJ2-7; v_gene: TRBV9; CDR3aa: CASSPRDYSYEQYF
j_gene: TRBJ2-6; v_gene: TRBV11-2; CDR3aa: CASIPGQILSGANVLTF
j_gene: TRBJ2-2; v_gene: TRBV5-1; CDR3aa: CASSRFLGPNTGELFF
j_gene: TRBJ2-3; v_gene: TRBV9; CDR3aa: CASSSNSDTQYF
j_gene: TRBJ2-5; v_gene: TRBV6-4; CDR3aa: CASSDSTSGQETQYF
j_gene: TRBJ2-5; v_gene: TRBV6-1; CDR3aa: CASSEGVGPETQYF
j_gene: TRBJ1-5; v_gene: TRBV7-3; CDR3aa: CASSLNTRAPNQPQHF
j_gene: TRBJ1-5; v_gene: TRBV19; CDR3aa: CASSISEGGYWGPQHF
j_gene: TRBJ2-3; v_gene: TRBV5-1; CDR3aa: CASTLSRLEDTQYF
j_gene: TRBJ2-1; v_gene: TRBV30; CDR3aa: CAWTGSSYNEQFF
j_gene: TRBJ1-2; v_gene: TRBV29-1; CDR3aa: CSVDTGKVGGYTF
j_gene: TRBJ1-1; v_gene: TRBV4-1; CDR3aa: CASSQGRHWGQGNTEAFF
j_gene: TRBJ2-7; v_gene: TRBV10-3; CDR3aa: CATLVEGSYEQYF
j_gene: TRBJ1-3; v_gene: TRBV3-1/TRBV3-2; CDR3aa: CASSQGTVIGNTIYF
j_gene: TRBJ2-3; v_gene: TRBV9; CDR3aa: CASSPAGGTDTQYF
j_gene: TRBJ1-5; v_gene: TRBV30; CDR3aa: CAWSLGDKGAPQHF
j_gene: TRBJ1-5; v_gene: TRBV19; CDR3aa: CASSLYNQPQHF
j_gene: TRBJ1-4; v_gene: TRBV24-1; CDR3aa: CATSDSRREKLFF
j_gene: TRBJ2-5; v_gene: TRBV12-3/TRBV12-4; CDR3aa: CASSLQGTQYF
j_gene: TRBJ2-7; v_gene: TRBV2; CDR3aa: CASSDGQGNYEQYF
j_gene: TRBJ2-6; v_gene: TRBV27; CDR3aa: CASSTSALGQTPGANVLTF
j_gene: TRBJ1-2; v_gene: TRBV7-9; CDR3aa: CASSGGLGKDYGYTF
j_gene: TRBJ1-2; v_gene: TRBV7-8; CDR3aa: CASSLDRAFTYGYTF
j_gene: TRBJ1-6; v_gene: TRBV10-1; CDR3aa: CASSESTGSPLHF
j_gene: TRBJ2-7; v_gene: TRBV7-9; CDR3aa: CASSPEREVVEQYF
j_gene: TRBJ2-1; v_gene: TRBV25-1; CDR3aa: CAGGTYNEQFF
j_gene: TRBJ2-6; v_gene: TRBV7-9; CDR3aa: CASSSPGGGPGANVLTF
j_gene: TRBJ1-5; v_gene: TRBV19; CDR3aa: CASRTGGGPENQPQHF
j_gene: TRBJ2-1; v_gene: TRBV29-1; CDR3aa: CSASGGPVAEQFF
j_gene: TRBJ1-5; v_gene: TRBV12-3/TRBV12-4; CDR3aa: CASSPLNQPQHF
j_gene: TRBJ1-3; v_gene: TRBV5-1; CDR3aa: CASSLGQGGNTIYF
j_gene: TRBJ1-2; v_gene: TRBV29-1; CDR3aa: CSVLQGAWGYTF